The 7 T cell receptor beta chains given below trace back to one sample, sequenced in a study of cytomegalovirus exposure and HLA in healthy donors. This PCR relied on a set of 60 Vbeta primers and 13 Jbeta primers. Measured with immunoSEQ multiplex PCR; TCRdb has only the in-frame clones, and not every one. The data contain about 96,000 clones, 65% to 80% of them singletons. The sequenced sample was PBMCs. Receptor source: a female donor in good health and CMV-seropositive.

The chain uses TRBV19 and TRBJ2-7, with 7 bases identical to TRBD1. V trimming: 10 bases; J trimming: 5 bases; junction bases outside the gene matches: 8. This CDR3 contains 12 residues. Germline V CDR1 and CDR2: LNHDA, SQIVND (reference sequence). In nucleotides, the CDR3 is TGTGCCACAGGGACAGCCGGGGACGAGCAGTACTTC. This translates into CATGTAGDEQYF.

The rearrangement uses TRBV9 and TRBJ2-7, with TRBD1 matching over 9 bases. The germline gives CDR1 SGDLS, CDR2 YYNGEE. CDR3 length: 15 amino acids. The V and J ends lost 0 bases and 6 bases, in that order; junction bases with no gene match: 7. The CDR3 DNA is TGTGCCAGCAGCGTAGGAGGGACAGGGTGGGGCGAGCAGTACTTC. Amino acids: CASSVGGTGWGEQYF.

The chain carries TRBV7-2 and TRBJ1-6; 7 positions agree with TRBD1. The CDR3 sequence is 16 residues long. J was trimmed by 10 bases and V by 8 bases; bases with no gene match: 17. Germline CDR1 is SGHTA and CDR2 is FQGNSA. The DNA of the CDR3 is TGTGCCAGCGGCCGGGACAGCCATTTAATGAAGTCACCCCTCCACTTT. It specifies CASGRDSHLMKSPLHF.

This rearrangement joins TRBV6-1 to TRBJ2-7; TRBD1 might be the D (6 bases). This CDR3 comprises 14 residues. Germline CDR1 MNHNS, CDR2 SASEGT. V shed 8 bases and J shed 2 bases, with 16 bases lying between them. This chain's CDR3 is CASGGRTEAYEQYF. The CDR3 DNA follows: TGTGCCAGCGGGGGCAGGACAGAGGCCTACGAGCAGTACTTC.

This clone was seen a single time. This chain connects TRBV28 to TRBJ1-2, with D possibly being TRBD1 (6 bases). The CDR3 is made up of 15 amino acids. V was clipped by 5 bases and J by 2 bases, with 15 bases between them. Germline V lookup: CDR1 MDHEN, CDR2 SYDVKM. The CDR3 DNA reads TGTGCCAGCAGTAACCCCAGCAGGGGCAACTATGGCTACACCTTC. This translates into CASSNPSRGNYGYTF.

This clone showed up just a few times. The V gene is TRBV6-5, the J gene TRBJ2-3; D remains ambiguous. The CDR3 is 14 residues long. Per germline, CDR1 MNHEY and CDR2 SVGAGI. V was pared by 0 bases and J by 5 bases, with 9 bases between. As DNA, the CDR3 is TGTGCCAGCAGTTACTCGTTCCCGGGAGATACGCAGTATTTT. Its translation: CASSYSFPGDTQYF.

The chain couples TRBV29-1 to TRBJ2-7, with TRBD1 identical over 8 bases. The trim removed 7 bases at V and 1 base at J, leaving 6 bases unmatched. This CDR3 has 13 amino acids. CDR1 is SQVTM, CDR2 ANQGSEA, per germline. The CDR3 here is CSAQGAFSYEQYF. As DNA, the CDR3 is TGCAGCGCCCAGGGGGCTTTTTCCTACGAGCAGTACTTC.